Listed below are T cell receptor beta chains from one sample, sequenced in a study of technical replicates of blood from a handful of donors. Here immunoSEQ multiplex PCR was the method, and the copy in TCRdb shows in-frame clones only, minus some. This sample has about 84,000 clones; around 93% occur once, and the top ten carry less than 0.3%. Sample: T cells isolated from PBMCs. The receptors originated from a human donor in good health. CDR3s include the opening cysteine and the closing phenylalanine or tryptophan. Fields, in order: J gene, V gene, D gene, clone size, CDR3 protein, CDR3 DNA. D genes are given only for firm matches. Expanded clones get a size class; other rows say once, few or many, or leave the size out.

J: TRBJ1-2
V: TRBV29-1
D: TRBD1
size: .
CDR3: CSATGTGRGYTF
DNA: TGCAGCGCTACTGGGACAGGGAGAGGCTACACCTTC

J: TRBJ1-1
V: TRBV5-1
D: .
size: once
CDR3: CASRLDGVNTEAFF
DNA: TGCGCCAGCAGGTTGGACGGGGTCAACACTGAAGCTTTCTTT

J: TRBJ2-3
V: TRBV27
D: TRBD2
size: .
CDR3: CASTGLARDTQYF
DNA: TGTGCCAGCACTGGACTAGCGAGGGATACGCAGTATTTT

J: TRBJ2-1
V: TRBV19
D: TRBD2
size: .
CDR3: CASSGLAAGNEQFF
DNA: TGTGCCAGTAGTGGACTAGCAGCAGGAAATGAGCAGTTCTTC

J: TRBJ1-2
V: TRBV2
D: .
size: .
CDR3: CASSGTEGGYTF
DNA: TGTGCCAGCAGTGGGACAGAGGGTGGCTACACCTTC

J: TRBJ1-2
V: TRBV7-8
D: TRBD1
size: .
CDR3: CASSSGTASLSPF
DNA: TGTGCCAGCAGCTCCGGGACAGCCAGTTTATCGCCCTTC

J: TRBJ2-7
V: TRBV11-2
D: TRBD1
size: .
CDR3: CASSFSGTETGFYEQYF
DNA: TGTGCCAGCAGCTTTAGTGGCACCGAGACAGGGTTCTACGAGCAGTACTTC

J: TRBJ1-1
V: TRBV11-3
D: .
size: .
CDR3: CASSSYQSQDFF
DNA: TGTGCCAGCAGCTCGTACCAATCCCAGGATTTCTTT

J: TRBJ2-7
V: TRBV4-1
D: TRBD1
size: .
CDR3: CASSQKIAGTASYEQYF
DNA: TGCGCCAGCAGCCAGAAAATCGCCGGGACAGCCTCCTACGAGCAGTACTTC

J: TRBJ2-3
V: TRBV6-5
D: TRBD1
size: once
CDR3: CASSRQGARADTQYF
DNA: TGTGCCAGCAGCAGACAGGGGGCGAGAGCAGATACGCAGTATTTT

J: TRBJ1-5
V: TRBV18
D: .
size: .
CDR3: CASSPAEGVNQPQHF
DNA: TGTGCCAGCTCACCAGCGGAAGGGGTCAATCAGCCCCAGCATTTT

J: TRBJ1-1
V: TRBV10-3
D: .
size: .
CDR3: CAISHREGNTEAFF
DNA: TGTGCCATCAGTCACAGGGAGGGGAACACTGAAGCTTTCTTT

J: TRBJ1-5
V: TRBV7-9
D: .
size: once
CDR3: CASSFGQGYQPQHF
DNA: TGTGCCAGCAGCTTTGGGCAGGGATATCAGCCCCAGCATTTT

J: TRBJ2-3
V: TRBV7-9
D: TRBD2
size: .
CDR3: CASSLDLSGRTDTQYF
DNA: TGTGCCAGCAGCTTAGATCTGAGCGGGAGAACAGATACGCAGTATTTT

J: TRBJ2-7
V: TRBV5-6
D: TRBD1
size: .
CDR3: CASSSLTGTGGQQYF
DNA: TGTGCCAGCAGCTCCCTAACCGGGACAGGGGGCCAGCAGTACTTC

J: TRBJ1-1
V: TRBV7-9
D: .
size: .
CDR3: CASSPLRGAGTEAFF
DNA: TGTGCCAGCAGCCCGCTCCGGGGGGCGGGCACTGAAGCTTTCTTT

J: TRBJ1-4
V: TRBV28
D: .
size: .
CDR3: CASSSVQGKKLFF
DNA: TGTGCCAGCAGTTCAGTTCAGGGGAAAAAACTGTTTTTT

J: TRBJ1-2
V: TRBV5-1
D: TRBD1
size: .
CDR3: CASSLAGDSYGYTF
DNA: TGCGCCAGCAGCTTGGCCGGGGACAGCTATGGCTACACCTTC

J: TRBJ2-2
V: TRBV2
D: TRBD1
size: .
CDR3: CASSPTGPERTSGELFF
DNA: TGTGCCAGCAGTCCGACAGGGCCCGAAAGGACGTCCGGGGAGCTGTTTTTT